This TCR beta chain was sequenced in a study of neoadjuvant anti-PD-1 for oral cavity cancer. Only in-frame clones appear in the TCRdb table, and some are missing; sequencing was by immunoSEQ multiplex PCR. The table has approximately 67,000 clones, around 83% seen once; the top ten hold around 3.7%. Germline V gene data show CDR1 as SEHNR and CDR2 as FQNEAQ (reference sequence). The CDR3 is made up of 13 amino acids. The V end lost 5 bases, the J end lost 4 bases, and 9 bases lay between the germline ends. The gene calls are TRBV7-9 and TRBJ2-1, with D possibly TRBD1 on 6 matching bases. The source is a person between 35 and 79 years old with oral cavity squamous cell carcinoma. Sequences were derived from PBMCs, sampled before nivolumab (anti-PD-1) treatment. CDR3 DNA sequence: TGTGCCAGCAGCGCCGGACAGTACAATGAGCAGTTCTTC. Protein product: CASSAGQYNEQFF.